These T cell receptor beta chains were read from a single sample in a study of cytomegalovirus exposure and HLA in healthy donors. Profiling relied on immunoSEQ multiplex PCR, and the TCRdb table lists in-frame clones only, not all of them. Of some 350,000 clones detected, roughly 90% appear once; the ten largest clones hold approximately 1%. The sample taken for sequencing was PBMCs. Source of these receptors: a woman aged 25 to 39 in good health and CMV-seropositive. The CDR3 runs from the conserved cysteine through the conserved F or W. Each record gives: V gene, J gene, D gene, clone size, CDR3 protein, CDR3 DNA. D genes are given only for firm matches. Part of the rows lack a size; the others show once, few, many or a class for expanded clones.

TRBV9	TRBJ2-7	.	.	CASGGNRDNTYEQYF	TGTGCCAGCGGGGGAAACCGGGACAATACCTACGAGCAGTACTTC
TRBV7-9	TRBJ2-5	.	.	CASSLRGAQETQYF	TGTGCCAGCAGCTTGCGCGGGGCCCAAGAGACCCAGTACTTC
TRBV18	TRBJ1-3	.	.	CASSPPKGSGNTIYF	TGTGCCAGCTCACCACCTAAAGGTTCTGGAAACACCATATATTTT
TRBV6-1	TRBJ2-2	.	.	CAGAAGAFTGELFF	TGTGCCGGCGCCGCAGGGGCGTTCACCGGGGAGCTGTTTTTT
TRBV11-3	TRBJ1-6	TRBD1	few	CASSLEEEMKPTGLNSPLHF	TGTGCCAGCAGCTTAGAAGAGGAGATGAAACCGACAGGGCTGAATTCACCCCTCCACTTT
TRBV27	TRBJ1-2	.	.	CASSLRGTIYGYTF	TGTGCCAGCAGTTTAAGGGGGACCATCTATGGCTACACCTTC
TRBV27	TRBJ1-1	.	.	CASSSLGRGPTEAFF	TGTGCCAGCAGTTCACTAGGCAGGGGCCCCACTGAAGCTTTCTTT
TRBV27	TRBJ1-1	TRBD1	.	CASSFGWEGQEAFF	TGTGCCAGCAGTTTTGGTTGGGAGGGACAGGAAGCTTTCTTT
TRBV27	TRBJ2-1	TRBD2	.	CASSVLAGGINEQFF	TGTGCCAGCAGTGTCCTAGCGGGGGGTATCAATGAGCAGTTCTTC
TRBV11-2	TRBJ2-1	TRBD2	.	CASSLEVAGDDNEQFF	TGTGCCAGCAGCTTAGAGGTAGCGGGAGACGACAATGAGCAGTTCTTC
TRBV27	TRBJ2-1	.	.	CASSFRGAVNNEQFF	TGTGCCAGCAGTTTCCGGGGGGCCGTCAACAATGAGCAGTTCTTC
TRBV4-2	TRBJ1-1	TRBD1	.	CASSSGQANTEAFF	TGTGCCAGCAGCTCCGGACAGGCGAACACTGAAGCTTTCTTT
TRBV7-2	TRBJ2-2	TRBD2	.	CASSFLGLAGVLGELFF	TGTGCCAGCAGCTTCCTCGGACTAGCGGGAGTTCTGGGGGAGCTGTTTTTT
TRBV7-9	TRBJ2-1	.	.	CASSPHQVEEQFF	TGTGCCAGCAGCCCACACCAGGTGGAAGAGCAGTTCTTC
TRBV7-2	TRBJ2-1	TRBD2	.	CASSGTRGFREQFF	TGTGCCAGCAGTGGGACTAGAGGCTTTCGTGAGCAGTTCTTC
TRBV5-6	TRBJ2-2	TRBD2	.	CASSLGDGRVTLTGELFF	TGTGCCAGCAGCTTGGGGGACGGGAGGGTAACACTCACCGGGGAGCTGTTTTTT
TRBV5-1	TRBJ2-2	.	.	CASSSRWSGELFF	TGCGCCAGCAGCTCCCGTTGGTCCGGGGAGCTGTTTTTT
TRBV6-5	TRBJ1-1	.	.	CASSYSRGGFPFF	TGTGCCAGCAGTTACTCCAGGGGAGGGTTTCCTTTCTTT
TRBV5-1	TRBJ2-1	TRBD2	.	CASSLDLAGAPTEQFF	TGCGCCAGCAGCTTGGATCTAGCGGGGGCCCCCACTGAGCAGTTCTTC
TRBV27	TRBJ2-7	.	.	CASSSGQSNPYF	TGTGCCAGCAGTTCGGGACAATCTAACCCCTACTTC
TRBV7-9	TRBJ2-7	.	.	CASSLLAGLDEQYF	TGTGCCAGCAGCTTATTGGCCGGTCTCGACGAGCAGTACTTC
TRBV10-3	TRBJ1-3	.	.	CAIRTGNTIYF	TGTGCCATCAGGACAGGAAACACCATATATTTT
TRBV2	TRBJ1-2	TRBD1	few	CASSEGAGGNYGYTF	TGTGCCAGCAGTGAAGGGGCAGGGGGCAACTATGGCTACACCTTC
TRBV28	TRBJ1-5	.	few	CASRDVLNQPQHF	TGTGCCAGCAGGGACGTCCTGAACCAGCCCCAGCATTTT
TRBV5-5	TRBJ2-7	.	.	CASSLLGEQYF	TGTGCCAGCAGCTTGTTGGGCGAGCAGTACTTC
TRBV28	TRBJ1-6	.	few	CASSLENSPLHF	TGTGCCAGCAGCCTGGAGAATTCACCCCTCCACTTT
TRBV5-1	TRBJ1-5	.	.	CASSYGEVGQPQHF	TGCGCCAGCAGCTATGGGGAGGTGGGTCAGCCCCAGCATTTT
TRBV2	TRBJ2-1	.	.	CASSEARVSYNEQFF	TGTGCCAGCAGTGAAGCCAGGGTCTCCTACAATGAGCAGTTCTTC
TRBV27	TRBJ2-5	TRBD1	once	CASSLSSGTGEETQYF	TGTGCCAGCAGTTTATCCTCCGGGACAGGGGAAGAGACCCAGTACTTC
TRBV14	TRBJ2-5	.	.	CASSQEFDQETQYF	TGTGCCAGCAGCCAAGAATTCGATCAAGAGACCCAGTACTTC
TRBV27	TRBJ2-3	.	.	CASSYASTDTQYF	TGTGCCAGCAGTTATGCTAGCACAGATACGCAGTATTTT
TRBV2	TRBJ2-5	TRBD2	.	CASTEGTSGQETQYF	TGTGCCAGCACTGAAGGGACTAGCGGCCAAGAGACCCAGTACTTC
TRBV19	TRBJ2-2	TRBD1	few	CASSMPPGQGAEGELFF	TGTGCCAGTAGTATGCCACCGGGACAGGGGGCGGAAGGGGAGCTGTTTTTT
TRBV7-9	TRBJ1-5	TRBD1	.	CASSLTGGGNQPQHF	TGTGCCAGCAGTCTCACAGGGGGCGGCAATCAGCCCCAGCATTTT
TRBV7-9	TRBJ1-1	.	.	CASSLVTGNTEAFF	TGTGCCAGCAGCTTAGTTACGGGGAACACTGAAGCTTTCTTT
TRBV7-9	TRBJ1-5	.	.	CASSLSHNQPQHF	TGTGCCAGCAGCTTATCGCACAATCAGCCCCAGCATTTT
TRBV30	TRBJ1-1	.	.	CAWSAGVRGTEAFF	TGTGCCTGGAGTGCAGGGGTCCGGGGCACTGAAGCTTTCTTT
TRBV27	TRBJ2-1	TRBD2	.	CASSLTVAGAGEQFF	TGTGCCAGCAGTTTAACGGTAGCGGGAGCAGGTGAGCAGTTCTTC
TRBV18	TRBJ2-2	.	.	CASSPPSGFRLGGELFF	TGTGCCAGCTCACCACCGAGTGGTTTTCGTCTAGGCGGGGAGCTGTTTTTT
TRBV4-1	TRBJ1-1	.	.	CASSQEETGNTEAFF	TGCGCCAGCAGCCAAGAGGAAACGGGAAACACTGAAGCTTTCTTT
TRBV7-2	TRBJ2-1	TRBD1	.	CASSSSEGASSYNEQFF	TGTGCCAGCAGCTCCTCCGAGGGGGCAAGCTCCTACAATGAGCAGTTCTTC
TRBV7-6	TRBJ2-5	.	once	CASSLYEEGYQETQYF	TGTGCCAGCAGCTTATACGAAGAAGGGTACCAAGAGACCCAGTACTTC
TRBV2	TRBJ2-4	TRBD1	.	CASSEVKGAGLVAKNIQYF	TGTGCCAGCAGTGAAGTAAAGGGGGCGGGTTTGGTAGCCAAAAACATTCAGTACTTC
TRBV6-5	TRBJ1-4	.	.	CASSYSNGLLEKLFF	TGTGCCAGCAGTTACTCGAACGGACTGCTTGAAAAACTGTTTTTT
TRBV7-9	TRBJ1-4	.	.	CASSLFHNKGDEKLFF	TGTGCCAGCAGCTTATTTCATAACAAGGGGGATGAAAAACTGTTTTTT
TRBV30	TRBJ2-7	TRBD1	.	CAWSVGQGRVEQYF	TGTGCCTGGAGTGTAGGACAGGGTAGAGTCGAGCAGTACTTC
TRBV5-1	TRBJ1-2	.	.	CASSLGTYGYTF	TGCGCCAGCAGCTTGGGGACCTATGGCTACACCTTC
TRBV28	TRBJ1-2	.	.	CASSVAGVKFGYTF	TGTGCCAGCAGTGTCGCGGGGGTCAAATTCGGCTACACCTTC
TRBV30	TRBJ2-3	.	.	CANRPSSTDTQYF	TGTGCCAACCGACCCTCAAGCACAGATACGCAGTATTTT
TRBV5-6	TRBJ1-3	.	.	CASSLELEARGTIYF	TGTGCCAGCAGCTTGGAGCTCGAGGCTAGGGGCACCATATATTTT
TRBV27	TRBJ2-1	TRBD2	.	CASSMLGLSSSYNEQFF	TGTGCCAGCAGTATGTTGGGACTATCCAGCTCCTACAATGAGCAGTTCTTC
TRBV10-3	TRBJ2-1	TRBD2	.	CAISSTSGGQNEQFF	TGTGCCATCAGCTCGACTAGCGGGGGGCAAAATGAGCAGTTCTTC
TRBV15	TRBJ1-3	.	.	CATSSGGTGNTIYF	TGTGCCACCAGCAGTGGGGGGACGGGAAACACCATATATTTT
TRBV29-1	TRBJ1-4	TRBD1	.	CSVRQGLEKLFF	TGCAGCGTTCGACAGGGACTCGAAAAACTGTTTTTT
TRBV20-1	TRBJ1-1	.	.	CSARAQGAFF	TGCAGTGCTAGGGCCCAGGGGGCTTTCTTT
TRBV4-3	TRBJ2-2	TRBD2	.	CASSPLSGGSGSSGELFF	TGCGCCAGCAGCCCTTTAAGCGGGGGTAGCGGGAGTTCCGGGGAGCTGTTTTTT
TRBV11-2	TRBJ1-2	TRBD1	.	CASSSWGQGENYGYTF	TGTGCCAGCAGCTCCTGGGGGCAGGGGGAAAACTATGGCTACACCTTC
TRBV5-4	TRBJ2-5	.	once	CASSFSGATSQETQYF	TGTGCCAGCAGCTTTAGTGGGGCCACCTCCCAAGAGACCCAGTACTTC
TRBV28	TRBJ1-2	.	once	CASSGKAGYNNYGYTF	TGTGCCAGCAGTGGGAAGGCAGGTTATAATAACTATGGCTACACCTTC
TRBV30	TRBJ1-4	.	.	CAWTLGPGNEKLFF	TGTGCCTGGACGCTGGGTCCAGGGAATGAAAAACTGTTTTTT